One and the same sample provided the 28 T cell receptor beta chains below, sequenced in a study of Ad26.COV2.S vaccination and SARS-CoV-2 variants. Sequencing used immunoSEQ multiplex PCR; TCRdb keeps in-frame clones, though not all of them. The table includes about 180,000 clones, roughly 87% detected once. The sequenced sample was peripheral blood, obtained after recovery from COVID-19. The receptors were sampled from a human donor who had recovered from COVID-19.

The chain is built from TRBV30 and TRBJ1-2; possibly TRBD1 for D (5 bases). The CDR3 is made up of 16 amino acids. V was cut by 3 bases and J by 1 base, with 18 bases left in between. Germline values: CDR1 GTSNPN, CDR2 SVGIG (reference sequence). For the CDR3, the DNA is TGTGCCTGGAGAGTCGGGACTGCGGCTATTAACTATGGCTACACCTTC. Protein product: CAWRVGTAAINYGYTF.

The rearrangement joins TRBV19 to TRBJ1-5; 8 nucleotides line up with TRBD1. This CDR3 region has 14 residues. Germline V lookup: CDR1 LNHDA, CDR2 SQIVND (reference sequence). J was trimmed by 9 bases and V by 3 bases; bases with no gene match: 7. The CDR3 region is CASSIVPGGGPQHF. DNA for the CDR3: TGTGCCAGTAGTATTGTGCCAGGGGGCGGGCCCCAGCATTTT.

This chain joins TRBV5-8 and TRBJ1-5; the D gene is possibly TRBD1 (6 bases). The germline V and J ends were trimmed by 4 bases and 4 bases, with 12 bases remaining between them. The germline gives CDR1 SGHTS, CDR2 YDEGEE. This CDR3 spans 14 amino acids. The CDR3 DNA follows: TGTGCCAGCAGCCGACGACAGGATAATCAGCCCCAGCATTTT. This encodes CASSRRQDNQPQHF.

The chain uses TRBV27 and TRBJ2-4; the D is unclear. The CDR3 is made up of 13 amino acids. The V gene lost 3 bases and the J gene lost 2 bases, with 5 bases spanning the gap. Germline V CDR1 and CDR2: MNHEY, SMNVEV (reference sequence). This chain's CDR3 is CASSFSPKNIQYF. CDR3 sequence (DNA): TGTGCCAGCAGTTTCAGCCCCAAAAACATTCAGTACTTC.

The chain links TRBV9 to TRBJ1-1; D gene unclear. This CDR3 region has 16 residues. Looked up from germline, CDR1 is SGDLS and CDR2 is YYNGEE. V dropped 0 bases and J dropped 0 bases, with 12 bases sitting between them. The CDR3 region is CASSVGSSRMNTEAFF. The CDR3, as DNA: TGTGCCAGCAGCGTAGGTTCCAGTAGAATGAACACTGAAGCTTTCTTT.

This chain links TRBV5-6 with TRBJ1-2, with unresolved D. V lost 4 bases to trimming and J lost 3 bases, with 7 bases between them. CDR1 SGHDT and CDR2 YYEEEE come from the germline V gene. This CDR3 has 12 residues. CDR3 DNA: TGTGCCAGCAGCCCCGGGTACTATGGCTACACCTTC. Translation gives CASSPGYYGYTF.

This clone was detected only once. The chain is built from TRBV2 and TRBJ2-4; TRBD1 is a possible D gene (7 bases). Trimming shortened V by 0 bases and J by 15 bases, and 15 bases separated the two germline ends. The CDR3 is 13 amino acids. Germline V lookup: CDR1 SNHLY, CDR2 FYNNEI. CDR3 loop: CASSEALRGDPYF. CDR3 in DNA: TGTGCCAGCAGTGAAGCGCTCAGGGGGGATCCGTACTTC.

In its sample, this clone was seen a few times. In DNA form, the CDR3 reads TGTGCCAGCAGTGCCTGGACAGGGGGCGCGAGTGGGGCCAACGTCCTGACTTTC. Residues: CASSAWTGGASGANVLTF. The chain couples TRBV27 to TRBJ2-6, with TRBD1 matching 11 bases. CDR3 size: 18 residues. Germline-derived CDR1 and CDR2 are MNHEY and SMNVEV (reference sequence). After removal of 5 bases from V and 3 bases from J, the junction contained 9 bases not matched to a gene.

A remark on this clone: One end of the junction fails to match germline, which may point to a read error. V gene TRBV18 combines with J gene TRBJ1-4, with D possibly matching TRBD1 (6 bases). CDR3 length: 16 residues. Germline CDR1 is KGHSH and CDR2 is LQKENI. CDR3 in DNA: TGTGCCAGCTCATCTATTACCGGGACAACGAATGAAAAACTGTTTTTT. This encodes CASSSITGTTNEKLFF.

The chain employs TRBV7-2 and TRBJ1-2, with TRBD1 matching over 8 bases. The CDR3 contains 14 residues. The V segment lost 2 bases and the J segment 8 bases; nucleotides outside the gene matches: 7. Looked up from germline, CDR1 is SGHTA and CDR2 is FQGNSA. This chain's CDR3 is CASSLTAGGEGYTF. The CDR3 region has the DNA TGTGCCAGCAGCTTAACGGCAGGGGGCGAGGGCTACACCTTC.

The chain links TRBV29-1 to TRBJ2-3; TRBD1 matches 7 bases. The CDR3 covers 14 residues. The V gene end was trimmed by 3 bases and the J gene end by 1 base; junction bases not matched to a gene: 4. Germline CDR1 reads SQVTM; CDR2 reads ANQGSEA. The CDR3 sequence: CSVDPTGGTDTQYF. The CDR3, as DNA: TGCAGCGTTGACCCCACAGGGGGCACAGATACGCAGTATTTT.

This clone was observed a few times. The chain has TRBV6-1 and TRBJ1-2, with TRBD1 identical over 9 bases. This CDR3 comprises 14 residues. The germline V gene has CDR1 MNHNS and CDR2 SASEGT. V lost 2 bases, J lost 8 bases, and 6 bases stayed unmatched. This CDR3 is CASSEPGTGRGYTF. CDR3 coding DNA: TGTGCCAGCAGTGAACCGGGGACAGGGAGGGGCTACACCTTC.

V gene TRBV11-1 combines with J gene TRBJ2-5; 10 bases agree with TRBD2. J was trimmed by 2 bases and V by 4 bases; bases with no gene match: 4. The CDR3 has 15 residues. CDR1 SGHAT and CDR2 FQDESV come from the germline V gene (reference sequence). The CDR3 sequence: CASSSTSGYQETQYF. CDR3 bases: TGTGCCAGCAGCTCGACTAGCGGGTATCAAGAGACCCAGTACTTC.

This clone was found once. The chain joins TRBV7-9 to TRBJ1-1; tentatively, D is TRBD1 (5 bases). This CDR3 is built from 14 residues. Trimming took 1 base from V and 5 from J, leaving 11 bases between them. CDR1 is SEHNR, CDR2 FQNEAQ, per germline (reference sequence). CDR3 residues: CASSLETGGTEAFF. The CDR3, as DNA: TGTGCCAGCAGCTTAGAAACAGGAGGTACTGAAGCTTTCTTT.

The chain is built from TRBV3-1 (or the pseudogene TRBV3-2) and TRBJ1-5; D not certain. CDR1 and CDR2 from the germline V gene are LGHDT and YNNKEL (reference sequence). V dropped 0 bases and J dropped 0 bases, with 6 bases sitting between them. This CDR3 spans 15 amino acids. The CDR3 sequence: CASSQEVYSNQPQHF. The CDR3, as DNA: TGTGCCAGCAGCCAAGAAGTTTATAGCAATCAGCCCCAGCATTTT.

This clone turned up a few times. V and J are TRBV30 and TRBJ2-1; 9 bases line up with TRBD2. The CDR3 runs to 13 residues. After removal of 6 bases from V and 9 bases from J, the junction contained 9 bases not matched to a gene. Germline-derived CDR1 and CDR2 are GTSNPN and SVGIG (reference sequence). CDR3 protein: CACGRGGAGEQFF. The CDR3 nucleotides are TGTGCCTGCGGGCGGGGGGGCGCGGGTGAGCAGTTCTTC.

The V call is TRBV12-3 or TRBV12-4, the J call TRBJ1-1; 7 positions agree with TRBD1. The ends lost 7 bases at V and 6 bases at J; junction bases unmatched: 5. The CDR3 has 12 residues. CDR3 nucleotide sequence: TGTGCCAGCACCGACAGGGACTCTGAAGCTTTCTTT. Its translation is CASTDRDSEAFF.

The chain joins TRBV29-1 to TRBJ2-5, with D unresolved. Germline V lookup: CDR1 SQVTM, CDR2 ANQGSEA. There are 12 residues in the CDR3. V dropped 4 bases and J dropped 2 bases, with 8 bases sitting between them. CDR3 sequence: CSVVREQETQYF. The CDR3 DNA sequence: TGCAGCGTTGTAAGGGAACAAGAGACCCAGTACTTC.

The chain joins TRBV28 to TRBJ2-3; 13 bases fit TRBD2. CDR3 size: 14 residues. Germline V gives CDR1 MDHEN, CDR2 SYDVKM. V dropped 8 bases and J dropped 9; count of bases not matched to a gene: 8. Written as DNA, the CDR3 is TGTGCCAGCCAACTAGCGGGGGGGTCGTGGACGCAGTATTTT. Its protein product is CASQLAGGSWTQYF. Supplemented by reference TRBV28 and TRBJ2-3, the full variable domain reads DVKVTQSSRYLVKRTGEKVFLECVQDMDHENMFWYRQDPGLGLRLIYFSYDVKMKEKGDIPEGYSVSREKKERFSLILESASTNQTSMYLCASQLAGGSWTQYFGPGTRLTVL.

The chain is built from TRBV10-1 and TRBJ2-1, with D possibly TRBD1 on 6 matching bases. The germline CDR1 and CDR2 sequences are WNHNN and SYGVQD (reference sequence). The V gene lost 8 bases and the J gene lost 0 bases, with 11 bases spanning the gap. CDR3 length: 14 residues. CDR3 region: CASSRDNSYNEQFF. CDR3 nucleotide sequence: TGCGCCAGCTCCCGGGACAACTCCTACAATGAGCAGTTCTTC.

The V and J genes are TRBV11-2 and TRBJ2-7; TRBD1 agrees at 7 bases. The CDR3 has 14 residues. Germline-derived CDR1 and CDR2 are SGHAT and FQNNGV. Trimming cost V 3 bases and J 3 bases; bases outside gene matches: 5. The CDR3 DNA sequence: TGTGCCAGCAGCTTCCGGGACAGATTCTACGAGCAGTACTTC. Translation gives CASSFRDRFYEQYF.

The chain joins TRBV7-9 to TRBJ1-2; unclear D gene. Germline CDR1 and CDR2: SEHNR and FQNEAQ (reference sequence). The V and J ends lost 4 bases and 2 bases respectively, with 11 bases between them. The CDR3 runs 14 residues. The CDR3 region is CASSSYTVNYGYTF. The CDR3 DNA sequence: TGTGCCAGCAGCTCGTATACAGTCAACTATGGCTACACCTTC.

The V gene is TRBV5-3, the J gene TRBJ1-1; a possible D gene is TRBD1 (5 bases). TRBV5-3 is treated as an ORF (open reading frame) with a function not yet certain. Trimming pared 3 bases from V and 0 bases from J, leaving 12 bases between. The CDR3 is 15 amino acids. The CDR3 DNA reads TGTGCCAGAAGCTGGGAGACAGACTTGAACACTGAAGCTTTCTTT. Translating it yields CARSWETDLNTEAFF.

The chain couples TRBV7-9 to TRBJ1-1; D is possibly TRBD1 (6 bases). Germline V lookup: CDR1 SEHNR, CDR2 FQNEAQ (reference sequence). The CDR3 has 12 residues. Trimming shortened V by 4 bases and J by 3 bases, and 6 bases separated the two germline ends. DNA for the CDR3: TGTGCCAGCAGCTGGACAGACACTGAAGCTTTCTTT. The encoded protein is CASSWTDTEAFF. The variable domain in full, completed from reference TRBV7-9 and TRBJ1-1, reads DTGVSQNPRHKITKRGQNVTFRCDPISEHNRLYWYRQTLGQGPEFLTYFQNEAQLEKSRLLSDRFSAERPKGSFSTLEIQRTEQGDSAMYLCASSWTDTEAFFGQGTRLTVV.

This clone was counted between two and nine times. The chain is built from TRBV9 and TRBJ1-5, with D possibly matching TRBD1 (5 bases). Per the germline V gene, CDR1 is SGDLS and CDR2 is YYNGEE. V gave up 2 bases and J gave up 4 bases, with 7 bases separating them. The CDR3 runs 13 residues. CDR3 loop: CASSVSGNQPQHF. The CDR3 DNA reads as TGTGCCAGCAGCGTGTCAGGGAATCAGCCCCAGCATTTT.

Notes on this clone: The same CDR3 can be traced to other DNA sequences in this sample. The CDR3 sequence is CASSQAGNTEAFF. Written as DNA, the CDR3 is TGTGCCAGCAGCCAGGCAGGGAACACTGAAGCTTTCTTT. V is TRBV3-1 (or the pseudogene TRBV3-2) and J is TRBJ1-1, with unresolved D. The CDR3 runs 13 residues. Germline values: CDR1 LGHDT, CDR2 YNNKEL (reference sequence). Trimming removed 3 bases from V and 1 base from J, with 6 bases in between.

The V call is TRBV9, the J call TRBJ2-2; D not certain. The V and J ends lost 0 bases and 8 bases respectively, with 8 bases between them. The CDR3 sequence is 13 residues long. Germline CDR1 and CDR2: SGDLS and YYNGEE. The DNA of the CDR3 is TGTGCCAGCAGCGTAGACGTGAAGGGGGAGCTGTTTTTT. Translated, it gives CASSVDVKGELFF.

The genes are TRBV3-1 (or the pseudogene TRBV3-2) and TRBJ2-7; maybe TRBD2 (6 bases). Germline loops: CDR1 LGHDT, CDR2 YNNKEL (reference sequence). Trimming left V 1 base short and J 0 bases short, with 10 bases between. CDR3 length equals 15 residues. This CDR3 reads CASSQVASDSYEQYF. The CDR3 nucleotides read TGTGCCAGCAGCCAAGTCGCTAGCGACTCCTACGAGCAGTACTTC.